This T cell receptor beta chain was identified during a study of graft-versus-host responses after intestinal transplantation. Across the whole study: Multivisceral, liver-intestinal, or isolated intestinal grafts went to recipients. Tacrolimus plus steroids were given to all recipients for roughly three years, preceded by anti-thymocyte globulin induction.

Sequencing used immunoSEQ multiplex PCR; TCRdb keeps in-frame clones, though not all of them. The data contain tens of thousands of clones, 91% of them singletons. Germline assignment: CDR1 SGDLS and CDR2 YYNGEE. The CDR3 contains 15 residues. V was pared by 0 bases and J by 0 bases, with 7 bases between. With respect to this clone: Its antigen is currently unknown.

General study points: Early post-transplant falls in HvG clones accompanied the peak levels of circulating GvH clones.

The sequencing here drew on PBMCs, taken more than 650 days after intestinal transplant. This rearrangement joins TRBV9 to TRBJ1-3; D gene uncertain. The receptor comes from a human patient who received an intestinal transplant, so some T cells may come from the graft donor. The CDR3 here is CASSVERSSGNTIYF. The CDR3 DNA sequence: TGTGCCAGCAGCGTAGAAAGGAGCTCTGGAAACACCATATATTTT.